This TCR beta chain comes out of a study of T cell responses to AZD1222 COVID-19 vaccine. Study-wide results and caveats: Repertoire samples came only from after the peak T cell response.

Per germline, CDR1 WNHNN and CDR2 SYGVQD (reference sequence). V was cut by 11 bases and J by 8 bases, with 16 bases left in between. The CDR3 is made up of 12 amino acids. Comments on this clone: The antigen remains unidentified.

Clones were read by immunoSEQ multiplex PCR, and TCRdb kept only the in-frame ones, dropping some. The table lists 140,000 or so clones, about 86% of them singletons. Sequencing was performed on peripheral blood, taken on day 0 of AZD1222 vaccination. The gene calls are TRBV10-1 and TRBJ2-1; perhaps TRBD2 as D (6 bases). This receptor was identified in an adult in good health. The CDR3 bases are TGCGCCGGGGCAGGGAGGATGGATGAGCAGTTCTTC. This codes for CAGAGRMDEQFF.